These T cell receptor beta chains were read from a single sample in a study of blood T cell repertoires in COVID-19. Only in-frame clones appear in the TCRdb table, and some are missing; sequencing was by immunoSEQ multiplex PCR. Of about 300,000 clones listed, approximately 83% were seen once; the top ten hold under 2.5%. Sequencing used PBMCs or T cells enriched from blood (not recorded which). All receptors come from a man between 25 and 39 years old who had recovered from COVID-19. Each CDR3 is given with its conserved first and last residue. A D gene is named only where the DNA matches it firmly. Part of the rows lack a size; the others show once, few, many or a class for expanded clones.

J	size	V	D	DNA	CDR3
TRBJ1-5	-	TRBV7-3	-	TGTGCCAGCAGCTTAAATCCAGGAAGCAATCAGCCCCAGCATTTT	CASSLNPGSNQPQHF
TRBJ1-1	many	TRBV7-9	TRBD1	TGTGCCAGCAGCTCAACAGGGGGCAGAACTGAAGCTTTCTTT	CASSSTGGRTEAFF
TRBJ2-4	-	TRBV18	TRBD1	TGTGCCAGCTCACCAGAGGGGGCGGCCAAAAACATTCAGTACTTC	CASSPEGAAKNIQYF
TRBJ2-5	once	TRBV3-1/TRBV3-2	TRBD2	TGTGCCAGCAGCTCTCCGACTAGCGGGTTAAACTTC	CASSSPTSGLNF
TRBJ1-1	-	TRBV5-6	-	TGTGCCAGCAGTTCAACGGGGACTGAAGCTTTCTTT	CASSSTGTEAFF
TRBJ1-5	-	TRBV30	-	TGTGCCTGGAGTGTTGGTCGGGGGGGATTCCAGCCCCAGCATTTT	CAWSVGRGGFQPQHF
TRBJ2-2	-	TRBV19	-	TGTGCCAGTAGTATTAAATGGGGCAGGGACACCGGGGAGCTGTTTTTT	CASSIKWGRDTGELFF
TRBJ2-3	once	TRBV4-2	TRBD2	TGTGCCAGCAGCCAAGAACTAGCGGGGTACACAGATACGCAGTATTTT	CASSQELAGYTDTQYF
TRBJ2-1	-	TRBV10-2	-	TGCGCCAGCAGTGATTACTATGAGCAGTTCTTC	CASSDYYEQFF
TRBJ2-2	-	TRBV7-3	-	TGTGCCAGCAAACAGGGCCCTTGGACCGGGGAGCTGTTTTTT	CASKQGPWTGELFF
TRBJ1-5	-	TRBV5-8	-	TGTGCCAGCAGCTTGTGGGGGGGTGGCTTCGGCAATCAGCCCCAGCATTTT	CASSLWGGGFGNQPQHF
TRBJ1-2	-	TRBV7-2	-	TGTGCCAGCAGCGCAAGTTGGGGCAGCAACTATGGCTACACCTTC	CASSASWGSNYGYTF
TRBJ1-6	-	TRBV7-2	TRBD1	TGTGCCAGCAGCCCCCATGGGACAGGGGTAAATTCACCCCTCCACTTT	CASSPHGTGVNSPLHF
TRBJ2-2	few	TRBV6-5	TRBD1	TGTGCCAGCAGTTACGGGACAGTCGGCACCGGGGAGCTGTTTTTT	CASSYGTVGTGELFF
TRBJ2-5	-	TRBV2	TRBD2	TGTGCCAGCAACCTGCGGGGGGTCCGGGAGACCCAGTACTTC	CASNLRGVRETQYF
TRBJ2-1	-	TRBV29-1	-	TGCAGCCTGACTAAGGACAGCTACAATGAGCAGTTCTTC	CSLTKDSYNEQFF
TRBJ1-1	-	TRBV9	TRBD1	TGTGCCAGCAGCTCGACAGGGGGTTGGACTGAAGCTTTCTTT	CASSSTGGWTEAFF
TRBJ1-2	-	TRBV11-2	-	TGTGCCAGCAGGCCTCCGACTCGAAGCTATGGCTACACCTTC	CASRPPTRSYGYTF
TRBJ1-1	-	TRBV11-2	-	TGTGCCAGCAGCTTAGTTATTCGGGGGGGCACTGAAGCTTTCTTT	CASSLVIRGGTEAFF
TRBJ1-4	-	TRBV5-6	-	TGTGCCAGCAGCTTAGTGCTCGAACAGTCGAATGAAAAACTGTTTTTT	CASSLVLEQSNEKLFF
TRBJ2-1	-	TRBV25-1	TRBD2	TGTGCCAGCAGTGCAATGGGACTATACAATGAGCAGTTCTTC	CASSAMGLYNEQFF
TRBJ2-3	-	TRBV5-1	TRBD2	TGCGCCAGCAGCCTAGGGACTAGCGGACTCACAGATACGCAGTATTTT	CASSLGTSGLTDTQYF
TRBJ1-6	once	TRBV6-4	-	TGTGCCAGCAGTGATGGGCAGGGGAATTCACCCCTCCACTTT	CASSDGQGNSPLHF
TRBJ2-1	-	TRBV7-3	TRBD2	TGTGCCAGCAGCTCAAGTAGCGGGGGACCCTACAATGAGCAGTTCTTC	CASSSSSGGPYNEQFF
TRBJ1-1	-	TRBV11-1	TRBD1	TGTGCCAGCAGCGGCCCGGGACAGACAACCAGGGAAGCTTTCTTT	CASSGPGQTTREAFF
TRBJ1-5	-	TRBV27	-	TGTGCCAGCAGTTTAGTCGGGGGCAATCAGCCCCAGCATTTT	CASSLVGGNQPQHF
TRBJ1-1	-	TRBV7-9	-	TGTGCCAGCAGGGAGGGTGAAGCTTTCTTT	CASREGEAFF
TRBJ1-3	-	TRBV15	-	TGTGCCACCAGCAGAGGACGGGACAGAAACACCATATATTTT	CATSRGRDRNTIYF
TRBJ1-1	many	TRBV5-6	TRBD1	TGTGCCAGCAGCTCAGGGACAGTAGAAGCTTTCTTT	CASSSGTVEAFF
TRBJ2-6	-	TRBV5-5	TRBD1	TGTGCCAGCAGCTGGGGACAGTCTGGGGCCAACGTCCTGACTTTC	CASSWGQSGANVLTF
TRBJ1-2	-	TRBV9	-	TGTGCCAGCAGCTTATCCCAGGGTCGGTACGGCTACACCTTC	CASSLSQGRYGYTF
TRBJ2-1	-	TRBV6-5	-	TGTGCCAGCAGTTACTCTTCGCGGGATGAGCAGTTCTTC	CASSYSSRDEQFF
TRBJ2-3	-	TRBV9	TRBD2	TGTGCCAGCAGCGTAGGATCGCGGGGGGCATCAGATACGCAGTATTTT	CASSVGSRGASDTQYF